This TCR beta chain was recorded in a study of T cell responses to AZD1222 COVID-19 vaccine. Samples with a second dose at about 4 or about 12 weeks were pooled together. The table came from immunoSEQ multiplex PCR; TCRdb's copy has only in-frame clones and leaves some out. The table shows 180,000 or so clones, with roughly 94% occurring only once. In the case of this clone: The target antigen is unknown.

General study points: Without day 14 samples, only post-peak T cell repertoires were studied. White British people made up most donors, females outnumbered males, and clonal diversity was possibly underestimated. Nearly half of the spike-specific TCRs reportedly recognize variant regions that carry no mutations.

V lost 3 bases and J lost 3; bases outside the gene matches: 6. Per germline, CDR1 SGHRS and CDR2 YFSETQ. The CDR3 is made up of 14 amino acids. Sequences were derived from peripheral blood, sampled 28 days after the second AZD1222 dose. The chain recombines TRBV5-1 with TRBJ2-7, with 7 bases that match TRBD1. The receptor was isolated from an adult who received the AZD1222 COVID-19 vaccine. This CDR3 reads CASSSGTESYEQYF. The CDR3 DNA reads TGCGCCAGCAGCTCCGGGACAGAGAGCTACGAGCAGTACTTC.